This T cell receptor beta chain is drawn from a study of technical replicates of blood from several donors. Germline V lookup: CDR1 GTSNPN, CDR2 SVGIG (reference sequence). CDR3 size: 14 residues. V shed 2 bases and J shed 3 bases, with 14 bases lying between them. The repertoire was sequenced with immunoSEQ multiplex PCR; TCRdb's copy has only in-frame clones and lacks some. The sample holds roughly 72,000 clones, 95% to 98% seen once. Input material: T cells isolated from PBMCs. This chain links TRBV30 with TRBJ2-7, with D possibly being TRBD1 (6 bases). The receptor's source is a human donor in good health. This CDR3 is CAWSKMDRGYEQYF. DNA of the CDR3: TGTGCCTGGAGTAAGATGGACAGAGGCTACGAGCAGTACTTC.